This TCR beta chain was profiled in a study of T cells in Graves' hyperthyroidism and ophthalmopathy. On this clonotype: Its antigen remains unidentified.

CDR3 length: 14 amino acids. V was pared by 9 bases and J by 3 bases, with 16 bases between. The germline gives CDR1 KGHDR, CDR2 SFDVKD. General study findings and limits: The model made its ophthalmopathy prediction, and onset followed a median approximately 6 months later. Peripheral blood also featured most of the thyroid clonotypes expanded above 0.001.

RNA transcripts yielded amplified TCR beta CDR3 regions. First-round RT-PCR with HTBI primers amplified the TCR CDR3 region. TCRdb re-derived calls from the multiplex PCR reads in MiXCR, one entry per CDR3 protein. This sample carries around 620,000 distinct CDR3 sequences, around 42% of them seen once, and the ten largest clones take around 20%. Patients with uncontrolled infections, other autoimmune diseases, pregnancy or lactation were excluded. Clinical symptoms, serum thyroxine and TRAb, thyroid ultrasound and orbital computed tomography together formed the diagnostic basis. The V gene is TRBV24-1, the J gene TRBJ2-5; weak D call: TRBD2 (7 bases). This clonotype was obtained from an adult woman with Graves' disease, either hyperthyroidism or ophthalmopathy (not recorded which). The source material was peripheral blood or thyroid tissue (not recorded which). DNA for the CDR3: TGTGCCACCTCCAGCAGCGGGACAAAAGAGACCCAGTACTTC. Residues: CATSSSGTKETQYF.